The clone carrying this T cell receptor (beta chain) has a handful of counts. Its target is unknown. The data were obtained in a study of molecular identifiers for immune sequencing clone quantification. Study summary: Replicates involved a five-way split of RNA from around 20,000 or 100,000 naive CD8 cells, with sequencing of four. Findings and caveats of the study: Molecules of identical TCR sharing a barcode could underestimate highly expanded clone sizes.

Sorting captured naive CD8 T cells as CD8+CD4-CCR7+CD45RA+. TCRdb reprocessed the PCR reads with MiXCR, giving one entry per CDR3 protein. The table lists about 640,000 distinct CDR3 sequences, about 20% of them singletons, with around 0.86% in the top ten. Germline CDR1 KGHDR, CDR2 SFDVKD. The CDR3 length is 14 residues. Trimming cost V 5 bases and J 2 bases, with 12 bases left between them. This chain uses TRBV24-1 with TRBJ2-7; no clear D. What was sequenced was naive CD8+ T cells from blood, with Jurkat cell RNA spiked in. Indicated subset: FACS-sorted CD8+CD4-CCR7+CD45RA+ naive T cells. This receptor was identified in a human donor in good health. Some libraries in this study had Jurkat cell RNA spiked in. Here the CDR3 reads CATSGAATPYEQYF. CDR3 sequence (DNA): TGTGCCACCAGTGGGGCAGCCACACCCTACGAGCAGTACTTC.